This TCR beta chain came from a study of blood T cell repertoires in COVID-19 (TCRdb year 2020). Study-level background: Collaborator samples came from the United States, Italy and Spain and covered acute and convalescent phases of COVID-19. The prospective study material was composed of cDNA or gDNA derived from T cells, B-cell-depleted T cells, or PBMCs. Subjects who had been exposed to COVID-19, were actively infected with it, or had recovered from it provided the deeply sampled blood TCRbeta repertoires that made up the dataset. The repertoires were released in a freely available public database intended as a resource for research on the immune response to SARS-CoV-2. Samples were obtained from the ongoing ImmuneRACE study (first 160 participants) and from 1,254 subjects provided by 6 global collaborators. The sample metadata nearly always contained a de-identified subject ID, COVID-19 status, age in years and sex. Where HLA class I and class II types were available, the types were taken from metadata supplied by the sample provider, not from assay-based typing.

Details on this clone: What this receptor recognizes is not known. Base qualities are not at hand, and no much larger clone is one base apart.

Findings and caveats that apply to the study as a whole: The amount of clinical and demographic metadata varied by source and participant and was provided uncurated.

TCRbeta CDR3 regions were amplified from genomic DNA using the immunoSEQ Assay, a bias-controlled multiplex PCR. Per the original workflow: Nucleated cell counts per sample were estimated from amplification of reference gene primers within the assay. Sequence reads were collapsed and filtered to measure the absolute abundance of every unique TCRbeta CDR3 rearrangement. For each sample, productive Simpson clonality was calculated by taking the square root of Simpson's diversity index across productive rearrangements. TCRdb limited this immuneACCESS table to in-frame rearrangements with V and J called. A share of clones is missing; checked studies link under half to unresolved V genes, and the rest is unexplained. That table is the source of V, J and clone size, and D and trimming were worked out from the DNA. Here the sample has fewer than 300,000 clones; about 90% occur a single time. The ten most abundant clones make up 2% to 2.5% of the sample.

Collaborating institutions collected whole blood in K2EDTA tubes following their own protocols. For TCRbeta analysis, collaborators shipped samples in one of three forms: frozen whole blood, isolated PBMCs, or DNA extracted from either of those sample types. Relative to germline, V is missing 0 bases and J is missing 8 bases, with 9 bases of the junction outside any gene match. CDR1 and CDR2 are read off the germline V gene as MNHEY and SVGAGI. There are 16 amino acids in the CDR3, from cysteine to phenylalanine inclusive. Only CDR3 DNA remains: 48 bases, in frame from the first base. In this chain, TRBV6-5 is recombined with TRBJ2-1; TRBD2 lines up with 8 middle nucleotides. This clonotype originated in a woman between 45 and 65 years old with acute or convalescent COVID-19. Specimen: peripheral blood. The nucleotide sequence reads TGTGCCAGCAGTTACTCGAGGACTAGCCTCCGAGATGAGCAGTTCTTC. This codes for CASSYSRTSLRDEQFF.